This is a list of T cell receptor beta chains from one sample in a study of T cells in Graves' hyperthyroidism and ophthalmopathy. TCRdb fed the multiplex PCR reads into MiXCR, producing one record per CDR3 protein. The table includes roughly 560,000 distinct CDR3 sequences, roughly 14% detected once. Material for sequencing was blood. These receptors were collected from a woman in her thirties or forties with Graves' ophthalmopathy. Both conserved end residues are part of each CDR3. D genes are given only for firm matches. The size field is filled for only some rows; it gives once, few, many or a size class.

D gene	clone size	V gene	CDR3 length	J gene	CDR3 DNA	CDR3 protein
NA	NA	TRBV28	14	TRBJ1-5	TGTGCCAGCAGGGCGGCAGGGGGCAATCAGCCCCAGCATTTT	CASRAAGGNQPQHF
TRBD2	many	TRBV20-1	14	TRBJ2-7	TGCAGTGCTCGCGCGGGGGGCTTCCTCTACGAGCAGTACTTC	CSARAGGFLYEQYF
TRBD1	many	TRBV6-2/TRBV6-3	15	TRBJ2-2	TGTGCCAGCAGTTACGTCCAGGGGGCTACCGGGGAGCTGTTTTTT	CASSYVQGATGELFF
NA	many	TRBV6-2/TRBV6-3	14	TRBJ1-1	TGTGCCAGCAGTCTGTTTATCATGAACACTGAAGCTTTCTTT	CASSLFIMNTEAFF
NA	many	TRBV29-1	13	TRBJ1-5	TGCAGCGTTGAAGAGGGATTTGGTCAGCCCCAGCATTTT	CSVEEGFGQPQHF
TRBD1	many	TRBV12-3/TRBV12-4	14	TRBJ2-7	TGTGCCAGCAGACAACAGGGGCGATCCTACGAGCAGTACTTC	CASRQQGRSYEQYF
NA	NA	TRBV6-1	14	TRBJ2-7	TGTGCCAGCAGTGAAGTGCACAGCCACTACGAGCAGTACTTC	CASSEVHSHYEQYF
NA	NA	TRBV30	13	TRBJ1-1	TGTGCCTGGAGTGTGACACAGAACACTGAAGCTTTCTTT	CAWSVTQNTEAFF
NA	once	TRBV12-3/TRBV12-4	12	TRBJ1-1	TGTGCCAGCAGTTTAGGTTCCCTGGGAGCTTTCTTT	CASSLGSLGAFF
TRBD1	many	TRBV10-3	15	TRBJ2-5	TGTGCCATCAGTGACCGGGACAGGGGGCTTGAGACCCAGTACTTC	CAISDRDRGLETQYF
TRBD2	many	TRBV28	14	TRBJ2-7	TGTGCCAGCAGTTCCTCGACTAGCGGGTACGAGCAGTACTTC	CASSSSTSGYEQYF
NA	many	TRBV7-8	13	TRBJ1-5	TGTGCCAGCCGGGGGGATAGCAATCAGCCCCAGCATTTT	CASRGDSNQPQHF
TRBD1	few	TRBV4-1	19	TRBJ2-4	TGCGCCAGCAGCCAAGGGACAGGGAAGACAACCGTAGCCAAAAACATTCAGTACTTC	CASSQGTGKTTVAKNIQYF
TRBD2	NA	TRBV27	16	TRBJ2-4	TGTGCCAGCAGTTTCGTGTCAGGGAGGGGCAAAAACATTCAGTACTTC	CASSFVSGRGKNIQYF
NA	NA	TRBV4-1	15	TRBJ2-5	TGCGCCAGCAGCCAAGCCCCCACAGGGTTTGAGACCCAGTACTTC	CASSQAPTGFETQYF
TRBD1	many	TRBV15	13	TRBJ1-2	TGTGCCACCAGCGGACAGGGGGTCCATGGCTACACCTTC	CATSGQGVHGYTF
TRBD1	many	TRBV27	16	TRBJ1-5	TGTGCCAGCAGTCCCGGACAGGTGTATAGCAATCAGCCCCAGCATTTT	CASSPGQVYSNQPQHF
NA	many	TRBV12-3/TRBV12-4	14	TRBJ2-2	TGTGCCAGCTTCCTCGTTCCCCCTCCCGGGGAGCTGTTTTTT	CASFLVPPPGELFF
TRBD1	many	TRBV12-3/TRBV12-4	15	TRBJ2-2	TGTGCCAGCAGTTCCGGACAGGGGGAAACCGGGGAGCTGTTTTTT	CASSSGQGETGELFF
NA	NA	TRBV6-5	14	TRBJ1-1	TGTGCCAGCAGTTACTCGGCGCGGTCAGCTGAAGCTTTCTTT	CASSYSARSAEAFF
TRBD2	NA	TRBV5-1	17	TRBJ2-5	TGCGCCAGCAGCCCCGGTGGAATAGCGGGAGGGCAAGAGACCCAGTACTTC	CASSPGGIAGGQETQYF
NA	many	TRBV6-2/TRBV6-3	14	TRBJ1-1	TGTGCCAGCAGTTATGGGGCCGGAAGGGGTGTAGCTTTCTTT	CASSYGAGRGVAFF
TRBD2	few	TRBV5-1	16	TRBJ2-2	TGCGCCAGCAGTCCAAGCGGGAGGGCGGACACCGGGGAGCTGTTTTTT	CASSPSGRADTGELFF
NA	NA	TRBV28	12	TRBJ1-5	TGTGCCAGCAGGCAGACTAATCAGCCCCGGCATTTT	CASRQTNQPRHF
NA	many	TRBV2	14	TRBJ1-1	TGTGCCAGCAGTGAATGGGCGAGGACAACTGAAGCTTTCTTT	CASSEWARTTEAFF
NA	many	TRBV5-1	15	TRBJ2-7	TGCGCCAGCAGCTTGGTATCGCAGTCCTTATACGAGCAGTACTTC	CASSLVSQSLYEQYF
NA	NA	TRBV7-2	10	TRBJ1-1	TGTGCCAGCGTGGGGCGTGAAGCTTTCTTT	CASVGREAFF
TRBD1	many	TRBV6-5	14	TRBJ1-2	TGTGCCAGCAGTTACGTGGGACAGGGTTATGGCTACACCTTC	CASSYVGQGYGYTF
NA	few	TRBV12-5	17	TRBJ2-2	TGTGCTAGTGGTTTGGGAGGGGTTCCCTCGAACACCGGGGAGCTGTTTTTT	CASGLGGVPSNTGELFF
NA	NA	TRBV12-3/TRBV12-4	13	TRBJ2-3	TGTGCCAGCAGTTTAGCGGCGCAGGGTAGGTTGTATTTT	CASSLAAQGRLYF
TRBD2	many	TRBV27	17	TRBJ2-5	TGTGCCAGCAGTTCATTGCTAGCGGGAGGCGCCCAAGAGACCCAGTACTTC	CASSSLLAGGAQETQYF
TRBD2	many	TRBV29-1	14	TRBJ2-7	TGCAGCGTCTCACTAGCGGGAGGCTTCTACGAGCAGTACTTC	CSVSLAGGFYEQYF
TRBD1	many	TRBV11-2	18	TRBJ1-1	TGTGCCAGCAGCCCCACGGGACAGGGGGCGCGGTTGGACACTGAAGCTTTCTTT	CASSPTGQGARLDTEAFF
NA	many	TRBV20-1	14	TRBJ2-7	TGCAGTGCTAGAATCTCGGGGCAGCCCTACGAGCAGTACTTC	CSARISGQPYEQYF
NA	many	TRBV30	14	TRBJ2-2	TGTGCCTGGAGTGTTCTAGCGAGGAGCGGGGAGCTGTTTTTT	CAWSVLARSGELFF
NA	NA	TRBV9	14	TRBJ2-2	TGTGCCAGCAGCGTAGCTGTGGGAGCCGGGGAGCTGTTTTTT	CASSVAVGAGELFF
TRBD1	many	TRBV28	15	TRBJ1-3	TGTGCCAGCACCCCGACAGGGAGGTCTGGAAACACCATATATTTT	CASTPTGRSGNTIYF
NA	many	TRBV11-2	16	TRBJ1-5	TGTGCCAGCAGCTTCTTGGGGGGTCGAAGCAATCAGCCCCAGCATTTT	CASSFLGGRSNQPQHF
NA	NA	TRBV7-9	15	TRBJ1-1	TGTGCCAGCACCCCTCTACCGAACAGGAACACTGAAGCTTTCTTT	CASTPLPNRNTEAFF
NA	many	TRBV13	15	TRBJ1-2	TGTGCCAGCAGCTTAGGCCTAACAAGACTCTATGGCTACACCTTC	CASSLGLTRLYGYTF
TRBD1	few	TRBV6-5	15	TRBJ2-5	TGTGCCAGCCGTTCCGGGACAGGGGGTTGGGAGACCCAGTACTTC	CASRSGTGGWETQYF
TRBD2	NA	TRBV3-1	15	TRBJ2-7	TGTGCCAGCAGCCCCGTCTTAGCGGGTGGCTACGAGCAGTACTTC	CASSPVLAGGYEQYF
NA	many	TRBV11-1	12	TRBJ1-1	TGTGCCAGCAGCTTGGTTCCCACTGAAGCTTTCTTT	CASSLVPTEAFF
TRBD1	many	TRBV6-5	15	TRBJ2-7	TGTGCCAGCAGTTACTTTACCACAGGGGGGTACGAGCAGTACTTC	CASSYFTTGGYEQYF
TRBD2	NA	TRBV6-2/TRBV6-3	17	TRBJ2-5	TGTGCCAGCAGTTACTCTTCTAGCGGGAGGGCCGGGGAGACCCAGTACTTC	CASSYSSSGRAGETQYF
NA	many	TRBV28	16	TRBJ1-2	TGTGCCAGCAGTTTATTCAGGACGGGGGGCGCCGGGGGCTACACCTTC	CASSLFRTGGAGGYTF
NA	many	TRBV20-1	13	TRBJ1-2	TGCAGTGCTAGAGCCGGGACACAGCGCGGCTACACCTTC	CSARAGTQRGYTF
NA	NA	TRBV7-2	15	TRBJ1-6	TGTGCCAGCAGCTTAGGGGCAGGCCATAATTCACCCCTCCACTTT	CASSLGAGHNSPLHF
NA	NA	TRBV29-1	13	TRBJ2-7	TGCAGCGTTGTCTCTGCATACACGGACGAGCAGTACTTC	CSVVSAYTDEQYF
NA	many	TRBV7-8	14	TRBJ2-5	TGTGCCAGCAGCTTAGAACAGGCGGGGGAGACCCAGTACTTC	CASSLEQAGETQYF
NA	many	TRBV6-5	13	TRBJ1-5	TGTGCCAGCGGGCTGGGGAGCAATCAGCCCCAGCATTTT	CASGLGSNQPQHF
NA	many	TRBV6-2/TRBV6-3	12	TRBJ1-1	TGTGCCAGCAGTTATCGACATACCGAAGCTTTCTTT	CASSYRHTEAFF
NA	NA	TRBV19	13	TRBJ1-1	TGTGCCAGTAGTATTGGGCAGGGCGCGCGAGCTTTCTTT	CASSIGQGARAFF
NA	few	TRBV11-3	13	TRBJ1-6	TGTGCCAGCAGCGGAACTCTAAATTCACCCCTCCACTTT	CASSGTLNSPLHF
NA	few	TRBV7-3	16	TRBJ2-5	TGTGCCAGCAGCCCAAACCGGGACACCTTACAAGAGACCCAGTACTTC	CASSPNRDTLQETQYF